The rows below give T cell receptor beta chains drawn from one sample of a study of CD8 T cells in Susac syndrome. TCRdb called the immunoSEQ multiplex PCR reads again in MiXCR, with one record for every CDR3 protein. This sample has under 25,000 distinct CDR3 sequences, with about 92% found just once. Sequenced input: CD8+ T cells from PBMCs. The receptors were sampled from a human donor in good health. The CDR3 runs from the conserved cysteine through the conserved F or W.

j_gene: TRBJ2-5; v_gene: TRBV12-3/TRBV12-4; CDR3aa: CASSATETQYF
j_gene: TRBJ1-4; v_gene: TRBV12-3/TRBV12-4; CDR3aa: CASSPWGATNEKLFF
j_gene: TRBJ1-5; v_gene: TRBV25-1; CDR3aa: CASSARGDQPQHF
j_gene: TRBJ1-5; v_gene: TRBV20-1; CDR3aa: CSARDQQGGNQPQHF
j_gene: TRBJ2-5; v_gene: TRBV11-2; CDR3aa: CASSLESSETQYF
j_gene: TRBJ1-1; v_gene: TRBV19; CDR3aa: CASSRGVTEAFF
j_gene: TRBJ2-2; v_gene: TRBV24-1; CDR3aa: CATSDTDRSRGGELFF
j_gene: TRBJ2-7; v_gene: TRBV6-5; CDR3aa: CASSYGDTGIGRGYEQYF
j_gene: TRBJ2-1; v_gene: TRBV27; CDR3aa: CASREGNEQFF
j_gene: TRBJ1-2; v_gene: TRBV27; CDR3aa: CASSSGQYTDGYTF